This TCR beta chain stems from a study of CD8 T cells in Susac syndrome. The authors reverse transcribed about 0.45 to 1 ug RNA with random hexamers. TCRdb recomputed calls from the immunoSEQ multiplex PCR reads with MiXCR, one row per CDR3 protein. Counted here are over 100,000 distinct CDR3 sequences, 90% to 98% occurring once; the ten biggest clones make up 0.096%. This CDR3 is 14 amino acids long. Germline values: CDR1 SEHNR, CDR2 FQNEAQ (reference sequence). V dropped 3 bases and J dropped 4; count of bases not matched to a gene: 6. TCR beta sequencing was performed on blood CD8+ and CD4+ T cells.

The rearrangement links TRBV7-9 to TRBJ2-7; 7 bases map to TRBD1. The clonotype originates from a human donor in good health. Sequencing input: CD4+ T cells from PBMCs. The CDR3 DNA follows: TGTGCCAGCAGCTTCGACACAGGGGCGTACGAGCAGTACTTC. It codes for CASSFDTGAYEQYF.